The rows below give T cell receptor beta chains drawn from one sample of a study of blood T cell repertoires in COVID-19. TCRdb's table, derived via immunoSEQ multiplex PCR, lists solely in-frame clones and lacks some. Here the sample spans about 320,000 clones, about 86% being singletons. Sequenced material: peripheral blood. The receptors originated from a woman aged 50 to 60 with acute or convalescent COVID-19. CDR3s include the opening cysteine and the closing phenylalanine or tryptophan. The D gene is left open where the match is weak. Size is stated for part of the rows, as once, few or many counts, or as a class when the clone is expanded.

J gene: TRBJ2-7; D gene: -; clone size: once; V gene: TRBV27; CDR3 protein: CASKNARDSYEQYF; CDR3 DNA: TGTGCCAGCAAGAACGCAAGAGACTCCTACGAGCAGTACTTC
J gene: TRBJ2-5; D gene: -; clone size: -; V gene: TRBV6-6; CDR3 protein: CASSYNGQPEETQYF; CDR3 DNA: TGTGCCAGCAGTTACAATGGACAGCCCGAAGAGACCCAGTACTTC
J gene: TRBJ1-1; D gene: TRBD1; clone size: -; V gene: TRBV7-9; CDR3 protein: CASSLYAGGTEAFF; CDR3 DNA: TGTGCCAGCAGCTTATATGCAGGGGGCACTGAAGCTTTCTTT
J gene: TRBJ1-2; D gene: -; clone size: -; V gene: TRBV15; CDR3 protein: CATSRALGNYGYTF; CDR3 DNA: TGTGCCACCAGCAGAGCCCTAGGTAACTATGGCTACACCTTC
J gene: TRBJ2-1; D gene: TRBD1; clone size: few; V gene: TRBV11-2; CDR3 protein: CASSWGTGRNEQFF; CDR3 DNA: TGTGCCAGCAGCTGGGGGACAGGACGCAATGAGCAGTTCTTC
J gene: TRBJ2-4; D gene: -; clone size: -; V gene: TRBV6-5; CDR3 protein: CARNPGVEENIQYF; CDR3 DNA: TGTGCCCGAAACCCGGGGGTGGAGGAAAACATTCAGTACTTC
J gene: TRBJ1-1; D gene: TRBD1; clone size: -; V gene: TRBV5-1; CDR3 protein: CASSYGDRDGTEAFF; CDR3 DNA: TGCGCCAGCAGCTACGGGGACAGGGACGGCACTGAAGCTTTCTTT
J gene: TRBJ1-5; D gene: TRBD1; clone size: -; V gene: TRBV10-3; CDR3 protein: CAISAAGTVFQPQHF; CDR3 DNA: TGTGCCATCAGTGCCGCCGGGACAGTTTTTCAGCCCCAGCATTTT
J gene: TRBJ1-2; D gene: -; clone size: few; V gene: TRBV3-1/TRBV3-2; CDR3 protein: CASSQGSGQGYGYTF; CDR3 DNA: TGTGCCAGCAGCCAGGGCTCTGGCCAGGGATATGGCTACACCTTC
J gene: TRBJ2-1; D gene: TRBD2; clone size: -; V gene: TRBV27; CDR3 protein: CASSPMRSGGTNAYEQFF; CDR3 DNA: TGTGCCAGCAGCCCCATGAGAAGCGGGGGGACTAATGCGTATGAGCAGTTCTTC
J gene: TRBJ2-3; D gene: -; clone size: once; V gene: TRBV29-1; CDR3 protein: CSVITGTDTQYF; CDR3 DNA: TGCAGCGTTATTACAGGCACAGATACGCAGTATTTT
J gene: TRBJ2-5; D gene: -; clone size: -; V gene: TRBV7-2; CDR3 protein: CASSPPGRGRDETQYF; CDR3 DNA: TGTGCCAGCAGCCCACCCGGGAGGGGGCGGGATGAGACCCAGTACTTC
J gene: TRBJ2-1; D gene: TRBD2; clone size: -; V gene: TRBV19; CDR3 protein: CASGGATSGRGNEQFF; CDR3 DNA: TGTGCCAGCGGGGGGGCGACTAGCGGGAGGGGCAATGAGCAGTTCTTC
J gene: TRBJ2-2; D gene: -; clone size: -; V gene: TRBV12-3/TRBV12-4; CDR3 protein: CASSLSNTGELFF; CDR3 DNA: TGTGCCAGCAGTTTATCAAACACCGGGGAGCTGTTTTTT
J gene: TRBJ2-7; D gene: TRBD1; clone size: -; V gene: TRBV4-2; CDR3 protein: CASSQEAKGGVREQYF; CDR3 DNA: TGTGCCAGCAGCCAGGAGGCAAAAGGGGGCGTGCGGGAGCAGTACTTC
J gene: TRBJ2-7; D gene: -; clone size: few; V gene: TRBV29-1; CDR3 protein: CSVEETLGSLTYEQYF; CDR3 DNA: TGCAGCGTTGAAGAGACGCTAGGCTCTCTCACCTACGAGCAGTACTTC
J gene: TRBJ2-6; D gene: -; clone size: -; V gene: TRBV2; CDR3 protein: CASMQGSGANVLTF; CDR3 DNA: TGTGCCAGCATGCAGGGCTCTGGGGCCAACGTCCTGACTTTC
J gene: TRBJ2-7; D gene: TRBD2; clone size: -; V gene: TRBV5-5; CDR3 protein: CASRPVASGSVYEQYF; CDR3 DNA: TGTGCCAGCAGACCCGTGGCAAGCGGGAGTGTCTACGAGCAGTACTTC
J gene: TRBJ1-2; D gene: TRBD1; clone size: -; V gene: TRBV18; CDR3 protein: CASSPSGQANYGYTF; CDR3 DNA: TGTGCCAGCTCACCCTCGGGACAGGCTAACTATGGCTACACCTTC
J gene: TRBJ1-2; D gene: -; clone size: -; V gene: TRBV7-6; CDR3 protein: CASSLGIGEPYGYTF; CDR3 DNA: TGTGCCAGCAGCTTAGGTATAGGAGAGCCCTATGGCTACACCTTC
J gene: TRBJ1-4; D gene: -; clone size: -; V gene: TRBV4-3; CDR3 protein: CASSARVPDSSNEKLFF; CDR3 DNA: TGCGCCAGCAGCGCCCGGGTTCCCGACAGTAGTAATGAAAAACTGTTTTTT
J gene: TRBJ2-1; D gene: -; clone size: -; V gene: TRBV27; CDR3 protein: CASSLSDSSHEQFF; CDR3 DNA: TGTGCCAGCAGTTTATCGGACTCCTCGCATGAGCAGTTCTTC
J gene: TRBJ2-1; D gene: -; clone size: -; V gene: TRBV2; CDR3 protein: CASRRHPNEQFF; CDR3 DNA: TGTGCCAGCAGGAGACACCCTAATGAGCAGTTCTTC
J gene: TRBJ1-1; D gene: -; clone size: -; V gene: TRBV20-1; CDR3 protein: CSASYGSNTEAFF; CDR3 DNA: TGCAGTGCTAGTTACGGTTCGAACACTGAAGCTTTCTTT
J gene: TRBJ1-2; D gene: -; clone size: -; V gene: TRBV19; CDR3 protein: CASNPTAVNPYGYTF; CDR3 DNA: TGTGCCAGTAATCCCACAGCAGTTAATCCCTATGGCTACACCTTC
J gene: TRBJ1-6; D gene: -; clone size: -; V gene: TRBV6-5; CDR3 protein: CASSLYPNSPLHF; CDR3 DNA: TGTGCCAGCAGTCTATACCCCAATTCACCCCTCCACTTT
J gene: TRBJ2-3; D gene: -; clone size: -; V gene: TRBV2; CDR3 protein: CASSPWPTDTQYF; CDR3 DNA: TGTGCCAGCAGTCCCTGGCCCACAGATACGCAGTATTTT
J gene: TRBJ2-5; D gene: -; clone size: -; V gene: TRBV18; CDR3 protein: CASSPPRVWEETQYF; CDR3 DNA: TGTGCCAGCTCACCACCGAGGGTTTGGGAAGAGACCCAGTACTTC
J gene: TRBJ1-4; D gene: -; clone size: -; V gene: TRBV2; CDR3 protein: CASSLAGEKLFF; CDR3 DNA: TGTGCCAGCAGCCTAGCGGGTGAAAAACTGTTTTTT